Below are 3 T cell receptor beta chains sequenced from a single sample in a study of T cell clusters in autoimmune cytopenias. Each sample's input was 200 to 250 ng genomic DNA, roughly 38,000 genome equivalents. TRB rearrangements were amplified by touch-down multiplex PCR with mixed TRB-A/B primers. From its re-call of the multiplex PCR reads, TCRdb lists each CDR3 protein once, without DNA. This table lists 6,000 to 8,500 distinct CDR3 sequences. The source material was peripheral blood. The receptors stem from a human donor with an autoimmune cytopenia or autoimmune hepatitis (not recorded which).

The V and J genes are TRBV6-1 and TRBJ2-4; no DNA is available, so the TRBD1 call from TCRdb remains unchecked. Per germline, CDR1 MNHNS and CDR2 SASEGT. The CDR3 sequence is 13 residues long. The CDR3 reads CASSYLTGDIQYF.

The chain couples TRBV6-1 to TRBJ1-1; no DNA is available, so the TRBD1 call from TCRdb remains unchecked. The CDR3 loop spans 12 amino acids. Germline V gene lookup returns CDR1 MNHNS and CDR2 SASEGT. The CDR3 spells CASSGWTGMGFF.

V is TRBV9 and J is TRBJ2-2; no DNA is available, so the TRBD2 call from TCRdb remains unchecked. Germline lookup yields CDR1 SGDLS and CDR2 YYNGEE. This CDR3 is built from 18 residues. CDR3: CASSVVGSVGGNTGELFF.